The sequence of this TCR beta chain was determined in a study of regulatory T cells in long-lasting Graves disease. Study background: Newly diagnosed Graves' patients had taken antithyroid drugs under 3 months.

Concerning this clonotype itself: Its specificity is not known. At one end the junction does not follow the germline gene, possibly because of a read error.

The time point denotes: newly diagnosed GD, antithyroid drugs for less than 3 months. The TCR library was made from RNA that had been extracted from PBMCs in TRIzol. Findings and limits, study-wide: Graves' patients with persistent disease showed TCR diversity lower than patients newly diagnosed. Persistent disease preferred TRBV28, TRBJ1-2 and TRBJ2-5; new disease, TRBV20-1 and TRBJ2-1.

Per the germline V gene, CDR1 is SEHNR and CDR2 is FQNEAQ (reference sequence). This CDR3 is 14 amino acids long. Arm-PCR of CDR3 regions and iRepertoire HTBI primers were used to build TCR beta libraries. TCRdb re-called the multiplex PCR reads with MiXCR, one entry per CDR3 protein. This table holds about 540,000 distinct CDR3 sequences, roughly 13% found once. A further study also used this sample, focusing on T cells in Graves' hyperthyroidism and ophthalmopathy.

The chain combines TRBV7-9 with TRBJ1-1; possible D gene TRBD1, 6 bases. The receptor was isolated from a young man with Graves disease. Sequenced material: peripheral blood mononuclear cells (PBMCs), taken at new diagnosis, from a patient treated with antithyroid drugs. CDR3 sequence reads: CATLIRGGNPEAFF. The CDR3 DNA reads TGTGCCACCTTAATCCGAGGGGGGAACCCTGAAGCTTTCTTT.